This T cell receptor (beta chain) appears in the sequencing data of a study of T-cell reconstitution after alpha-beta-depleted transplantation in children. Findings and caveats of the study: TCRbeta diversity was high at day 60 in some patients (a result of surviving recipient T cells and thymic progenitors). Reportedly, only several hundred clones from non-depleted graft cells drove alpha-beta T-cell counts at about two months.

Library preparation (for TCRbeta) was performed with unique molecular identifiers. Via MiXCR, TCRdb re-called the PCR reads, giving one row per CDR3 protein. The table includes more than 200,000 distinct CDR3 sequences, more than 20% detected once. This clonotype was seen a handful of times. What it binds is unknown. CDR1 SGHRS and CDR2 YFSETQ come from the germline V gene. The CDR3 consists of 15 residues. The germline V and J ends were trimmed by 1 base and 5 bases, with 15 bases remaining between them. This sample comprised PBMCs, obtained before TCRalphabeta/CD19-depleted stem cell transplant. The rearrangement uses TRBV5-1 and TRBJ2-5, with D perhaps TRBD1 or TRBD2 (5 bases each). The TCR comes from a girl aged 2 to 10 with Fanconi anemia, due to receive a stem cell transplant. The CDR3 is CASSLINGGVETQYF. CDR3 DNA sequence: TGCGCCAGCAGCTTGATAAATGGGGGTGTGGAGACCCAGTACTTC.